A selection of T cell receptor beta chains follows, all from one sample in a study of T-cell reconstitution after alpha-beta-depleted transplantation in children. TCRdb itself ran the PCR reads through MiXCR, one entry per CDR3 protein. The table includes approximately 120,000 distinct CDR3 sequences, around 9.8% detected once. The sample was PBMCs, mostly from graft donor cells, taken 180 days after TCRalphabeta/CD19-depleted stem cell transplant. These receptors were obtained from a girl under two years old who had a stem cell transplant for combined immunodeficiency, so the T cells may come from the graft donor. Both conserved end residues are trimmed from each CDR3.

V	J	CDR3
TRBV29-1	TRBJ1-5	SVEDPGQPQH
TRBV20-1	TRBJ2-7	SASVPPYEQY
TRBV7-9	TRBJ2-7	ASSATGGSGEQY
TRBV7-6	TRBJ1-6	ASSPWTGTAYNSPLH
TRBV20-1	TRBJ2-4	SARPGPSGIQY
TRBV19	TRBJ2-5	AAEEVGETQY
TRBV5-1	TRBJ1-1	ASSLGQHTEAF
TRBV5-1	TRBJ1-1	ASSLGTGSRAF
TRBV3-1	TRBJ2-3	ASSQDPRATDTQY
TRBV7-2	TRBJ2-7	ASRPGQTSYEQY
TRBV14	TRBJ2-2	ASSQVSSGRATGELF
TRBV30	TRBJ2-7	AWTQGGDYEQY
TRBV10-3	TRBJ1-5	ATLQGPDQPQH
TRBV20-1	TRBJ2-2	SASTGFRTGELF
TRBV5-6	TRBJ1-6	ASSFGVTGSYSPLH
TRBV7-2	TRBJ1-1	ASTLYVMNTEAF
TRBV12-3/TRBV12-4	TRBJ2-7	ASSLRQGSYEQY
TRBV2	TRBJ2-1	ASSGLRVAYNEQF
TRBV29-1	TRBJ2-2	SVERAGELF
TRBV7-2	TRBJ2-7	ASSLASIRAPGLASYEQY
TRBV4-1	TRBJ2-1	ASSHQGLAGKNEQF
TRBV28	TRBJ2-7	ASSFLSPERTYEQY